The present entry profiles one TCR beta chain with its context. This entry is derived from a study of blood T cell repertoires in COVID-19. Study background: Both acute and convalescent COVID-19 samples were obtained from the United States, Italy and Spain. PBMCs, B-cell-depleted T cells, or T cells provided the cDNA or gDNA that made up the material.

This CDR3 has 13 amino acids. CDR1 is LGHNT and CDR2 is FRNRAP in the germline V gene. The V end was cut by 5 bases, the J end by 1 base, with 8 bases between. Original handling: Estimation of nucleated cell counts relied on the amplification of reference gene primers. The protocol was immunoSEQ multiplex PCR, while the TCRdb copy is restricted to in-frame clones and leaves out a portion. The V and J calls and clone size are taken from that table; D and trimming were inferred from the DNA. The sample lists around 72,000 clones; 70% to 90% were seen once. This sequence originates from a man aged 45-60 years with acute or convalescent COVID-19. The specimen sequenced was peripheral blood. V and J are TRBV12-5 and TRBJ1-1; no clear D. CDR3 residues: CASGPPGNTEAFF. The CDR3 DNA sequence: TGTGCTAGTGGTCCCCCCGGGAACACTGAAGCTTTCTTT.